Shown below are 5 T cell receptor beta chains from a single sample sequenced in a study of T cell responses to AZD1222 COVID-19 vaccine. Assay: immunoSEQ multiplex PCR; the TCRdb copy retains only in-frame clones and omits some. The data show tens of thousands of clones, 87% seen once. Sample: peripheral blood, taken 28 days after the second AZD1222 dose. Every receptor here comes from an adult who received the AZD1222 COVID-19 vaccine.

V is TRBV11-2 and J is TRBJ2-5, with 10 bases aligning to TRBD2. This CDR3 is built from 15 residues. V trimming: 6 bases; J trimming: 4 bases; junction bases outside the gene matches: 8. Germline CDR1 and CDR2: SGHAT and FQNNGV. Written as DNA, the CDR3 is TGTGCCAGCAGAGGCGAGCGGGGGGGGCTAGAGACCCAGTACTTC. Translation: CASRGERGGLETQYF.

This rearrangement joins TRBV4-1 to TRBJ1-6, with D tentatively TRBD1 (5 bases). The length of the CDR3 is 15 residues. CDR1 is MGHRA, CDR2 YSYEKL, per germline. Trimming removed 1 base at V and 9 bases at J, with 13 bases between. The CDR3 spells CASSQAGAGTSPLHF. DNA of the CDR3: TGCGCCAGCAGCCAAGCTGGGGCAGGGACTTCACCCCTCCACTTT.

The chain joins TRBV4-3 to TRBJ2-3; D might be TRBD2 (5 bases). Germline V gene data show CDR1 as LGHNA and CDR2 as YSLEER. The CDR3 runs 17 residues. Trimming took 0 bases from V and 4 from J, leaving 17 bases between them. CDR3 residues: CASSQDPLAGWADTQYF. Written as DNA, the CDR3 is TGCGCCAGCAGCCAAGACCCCTTGGCGGGTTGGGCAGATACGCAGTATTTT.

A few counts support this clone. This CDR3 is CASSRHGAPGQGYTGELFF. In DNA, the CDR3 is TGTGCCAGCAGCCGCCACGGAGCCCCGGGACAGGGGTACACCGGGGAGCTGTTTTTT. This chain connects TRBV3-1 (or the pseudogene TRBV3-2) to TRBJ2-2; TRBD1 matches at 10 bases. The CDR3 spans 19 residues. The trim removed 4 bases at V and 3 bases at J, leaving 14 bases unmatched. Looked up from germline, CDR1 is LGHDT and CDR2 is YNNKEL (reference sequence).

The chain links TRBV6-2 or TRBV6-3 to TRBJ1-4; TRBD1 matches at 10 bases. CDR1 and CDR2 from the germline V gene are MNHEY and SVGEGT. V was clipped by 6 bases and J by 10 bases; unmatched bases: 8. CDR3 length: 14 amino acids. The CDR3 nucleotides are TGTGCCAGCAGCCCCCCGGGACAGGGGTTAAAACTGTTTTTT. Amino acids: CASSPPGQGLKLFF.